Given below is one TCR beta chain in context. The record originates from a study of blood T cell repertoires in COVID-19. Original handling: Amplified reference gene primers provided the basis for estimating nucleated cell counts. Libraries were prepared by immunoSEQ multiplex PCR; TCRdb keeps only in-frame clonotypes and omits some of them. The V and J calls and clone size were taken over from that table, and D and trimming were inferred from the DNA. This table holds under 200,000 clones, about 86% found once. Source material: peripheral blood. The receptor comes from a man aged 55 to 70 with acute or convalescent COVID-19.

The CDR3 bases are TGCGCCAGCAGCAGGGCGGCGGGAGTATCGTACGAGCAGTACTTC. It translates to CASSRAAGVSYEQYF. The chain links TRBV5-1 to TRBJ2-7, with TRBD2 identical over 7 bases. Germline CDR1 is SGHRS and CDR2 is YFSETQ. Unmatched junction bases numbered 11, after V lost 4 bases and J lost 4 bases. This CDR3 has 15 amino acids.